The clone carrying this TCR beta chain was seen many times. The same CDR3 can be traced to other DNA sequences in this sample. With MiXCR, TCRdb called clones anew from the PCR reads. Of approximately 70,000 clones in the sample, roughly a sixth were seen once. This sample was taken from a study of metastatic and nonmetastatic thyroid tumors. Each patient came to thyroid surgery without any prior treatment (of any kind). The CDR3 extends over 12 amino acids. Looked up from germline, CDR1 is WNHNN and CDR2 is SYGVQD (reference sequence). V was cut by 4 bases and J by 7 bases, with 11 bases left in between.

Specimen: blood. The TCR comes from a female donor with papillary thyroid cancer or a benign thyroid nodule (not recorded which). Some clones in this sample may be carry-over from other donors' samples. The chain has TRBV10-1 and TRBJ2-7; D possibly corresponds to TRBD2 (5 bases). The CDR3 DNA reads as TGCGCCAGCAGTGGAAATAGCGAGGAGCAGTACTTC. It yields the protein CASSGNSEEQYF.